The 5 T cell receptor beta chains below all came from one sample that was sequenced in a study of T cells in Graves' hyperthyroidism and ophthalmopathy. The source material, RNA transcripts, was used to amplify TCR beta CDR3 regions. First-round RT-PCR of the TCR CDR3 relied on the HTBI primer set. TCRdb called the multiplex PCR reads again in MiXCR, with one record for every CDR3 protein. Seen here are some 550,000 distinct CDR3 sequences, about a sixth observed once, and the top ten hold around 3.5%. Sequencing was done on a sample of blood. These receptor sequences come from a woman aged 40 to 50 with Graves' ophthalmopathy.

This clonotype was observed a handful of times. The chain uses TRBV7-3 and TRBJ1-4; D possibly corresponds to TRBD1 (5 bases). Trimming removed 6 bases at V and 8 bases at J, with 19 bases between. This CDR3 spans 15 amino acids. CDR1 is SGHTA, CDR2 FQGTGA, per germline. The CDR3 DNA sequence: TGTGCCAGCAGTTTGCAGGGAGGTAGGAAGGAAAAACTGTTTTTT. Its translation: CASSLQGGRKEKLFF.

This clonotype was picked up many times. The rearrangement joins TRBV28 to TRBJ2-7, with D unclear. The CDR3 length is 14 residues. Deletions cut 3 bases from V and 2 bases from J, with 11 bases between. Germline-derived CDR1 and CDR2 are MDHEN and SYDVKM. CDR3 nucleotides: TGTGCCAGCAGTTTCGGAACTCCTCCCTACGAGCAGTACTTC. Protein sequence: CASSFGTPPYEQYF.

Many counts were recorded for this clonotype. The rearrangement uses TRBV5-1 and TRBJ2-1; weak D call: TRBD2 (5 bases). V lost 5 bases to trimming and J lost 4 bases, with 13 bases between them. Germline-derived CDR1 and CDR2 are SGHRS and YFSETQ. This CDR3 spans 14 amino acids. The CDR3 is CASSKSEVYNEQFF. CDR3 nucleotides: TGCGCCAGCAGTAAGTCGGAGGTGTACAATGAGCAGTTCTTC. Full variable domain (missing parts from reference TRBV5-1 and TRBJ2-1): KAGVTQTPRYLIKTRGQQVTLSCSPISGHRSVSWYQQTPGQGLQFLFEYFSETQRNKGNFPGRFSGRQFSNSRSEMNVSTLELGDSALYLCASSKSEVYNEQFFGPGTRLTVL.

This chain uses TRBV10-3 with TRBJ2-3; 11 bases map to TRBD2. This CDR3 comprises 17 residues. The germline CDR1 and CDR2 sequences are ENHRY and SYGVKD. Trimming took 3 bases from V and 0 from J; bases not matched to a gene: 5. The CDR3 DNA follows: TGTGCCATCAGTGAACTAGCGGGAGTTTTGAGCACAGATACGCAGTATTTT. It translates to CAISELAGVLSTDTQYF.

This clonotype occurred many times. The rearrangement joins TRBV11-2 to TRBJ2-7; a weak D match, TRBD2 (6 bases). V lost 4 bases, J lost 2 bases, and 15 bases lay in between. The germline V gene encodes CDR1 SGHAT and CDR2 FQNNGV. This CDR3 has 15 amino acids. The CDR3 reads CASSSERGATYEQYF. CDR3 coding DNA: TGTGCCAGCAGCTCTGAGCGCGGGGCAACCTACGAGCAGTACTTC.